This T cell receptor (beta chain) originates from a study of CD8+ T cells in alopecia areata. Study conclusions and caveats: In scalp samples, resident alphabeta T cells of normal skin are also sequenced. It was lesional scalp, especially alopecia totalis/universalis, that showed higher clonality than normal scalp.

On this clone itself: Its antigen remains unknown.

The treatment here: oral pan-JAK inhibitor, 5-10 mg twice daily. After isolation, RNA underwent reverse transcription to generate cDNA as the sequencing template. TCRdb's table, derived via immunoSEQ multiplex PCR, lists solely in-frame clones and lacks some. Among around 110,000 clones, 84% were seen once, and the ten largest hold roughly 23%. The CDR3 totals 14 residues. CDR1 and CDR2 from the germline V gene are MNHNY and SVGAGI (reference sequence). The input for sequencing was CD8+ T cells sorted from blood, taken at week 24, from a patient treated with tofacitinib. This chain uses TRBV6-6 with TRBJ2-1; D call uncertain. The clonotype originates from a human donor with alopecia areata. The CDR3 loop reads CVSYSPQLWNEQFF. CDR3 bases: TGTGTCAGTTATTCCCCCCAGTTATGGAATGAGCAGTTCTTC.